The 15 T cell receptor beta chains below were found in one sample sequenced in a study of T cell changes during pregnancy in multiple sclerosis. TCRdb keeps only in-frame clones here, not all; method: immunoSEQ multiplex PCR. The sample records fewer than 55,000 clones, 90% being singletons. This sample comprised peripheral blood, obtained in the second trimester of pregnancy. All receptors come from a female donor in good health, enrolled as a control in a pregnancy study.

This sequence joins TRBV6-6 and TRBJ2-1; D ambiguous. Trimming shortened V by 6 bases and J by 0 bases, and 9 bases separated the two germline ends. Germline CDR1 and CDR2: MNHNY and SVGAGI (reference sequence). This CDR3 is built from 14 residues. The CDR3 DNA sequence: TGTGCCAGCAGGCCACCCGGCTCCTACAATGAGCAGTTCTTC. Amino acid sequence: CASRPPGSYNEQFF.

The CDR3, as DNA: TGTGCCAGTAGTTTGTACGAGGGAATGGATCAGCCCCAGCATTTT. It codes for CASSLYEGMDQPQHF. The chain links TRBV19 to TRBJ1-5, with D uncertain. With 5 bases removed from V and 5 bases from J, the gap between germline ends came to 16 bases. Germline V CDR1 and CDR2: LNHDA, SQIVND (reference sequence). The CDR3 covers 15 residues.

V and J are TRBV5-6 and TRBJ1-6, with 8 bases fitting TRBD1. V shed 2 bases and J 4 bases; nucleotides not matched to a gene: 2. CDR1 SGHDT and CDR2 YYEEEE come from the germline V gene. This CDR3 spans 15 amino acids. CDR3 region: CASSFGDRYNSPLHF. The CDR3 DNA reads TGTGCCAGCAGCTTCGGGGACAGGTATAATTCACCCCTCCACTTT.

The chain uses TRBV30 and TRBJ2-5, with a possible D match to TRBD2 (7 bases). The tail of the sequence fits TRBJ2-7 better, so the J call may be wrong. The CDR3 has 15 amino acids. Germline CDR1 GTSNPN, CDR2 SVGIG (reference sequence). Here the CDR3 DNA reads TGTGCCTGGAGCGATCTAGCGGAGGGGGGTGACGAGCAGTACTTC. It yields the protein CAWSDLAEGGDEQYF.

The V gene is TRBV11-2, the J gene TRBJ2-2; the match to TRBD2 covers 9 bases. The ends lost 5 bases at V and 8 bases at J; junction bases unmatched: 6. The CDR3 length is 14 residues. From germline, CDR1 is SGHAT and CDR2 FQNNGV. In DNA, the CDR3 is TGTGCCAGCAGCCGGTTAGCGGGAGTTGGGGAGCTGTTTTTT. This encodes CASSRLAGVGELFF.

The rearrangement links TRBV7-6 to TRBJ2-1; 13 bases line up with TRBD2. The germline gives CDR1 SGHVS, CDR2 FNYEAQ. The CDR3 runs 20 residues. V was clipped by 1 base and J by 0 bases; unmatched bases: 9. CDR3 sequence (DNA): TGTGCCAGCAGCTTAGAGGCGGGACTAGCGGGAACGAGCTCCTACAATGAGCAGTTCTTC. Translated: CASSLEAGLAGTSSYNEQFF. Full variable domain (outside the CDR3, taken from reference TRBV7-6 and TRBJ2-1): GAGVSQSPRYKVTKRGQDVALRCDPISGHVSLYWYRQALGQGPEFLTYFNYEAQQDKSGLPNDRFSAERPEGSISTLTIQRTEQRDSAMYRCASSLEAGLAGTSSYNEQFFGPGTRLTVL.

This sequence joins TRBV4-1 and TRBJ2-1; 12 positions match TRBD2. The CDR3 runs 15 residues. Germline trimming cut 3 bases from V and 7 bases from J; bases unmatched to any gene: 4. Germline V gene data show CDR1 as MGHRA and CDR2 as YSYEKL. In DNA, the CDR3 is TGCGCCAGCAGCCAGCTAGCGGGGGGGAGGAATGAGCAGTTCTTC. Its protein is CASSQLAGGRNEQFF.

This clone was observed a few times. This chain connects TRBV2 to TRBJ1-2, with 8 bases matching TRBD1. CDR1 and CDR2 (germline): SNHLY, FYNNEI. The CDR3 consists of 13 residues. Losses at the gene ends were 8 bases for V and 4 bases for J; bases not matched to a gene: 6. CDR3 sequence (DNA): TGTGCCAGCTCCGACAGGGGCTCCTATGGCTACACCTTC. Amino acids: CASSDRGSYGYTF.

The V gene is TRBV5-8, the J gene TRBJ2-7; D remains ambiguous. CDR3 length: 13 residues. Germline lookup yields CDR1 SGHTS and CDR2 YDEGEE. The V end was cut by 0 bases, the J end by 2 bases, with 6 bases between. Here the CDR3 DNA reads TGTGCCAGCAGCTTGGACATTACCTACGAGCAGTACTTC. It encodes CASSLDITYEQYF. The full variable domain, rest sourced from reference TRBV5-8 and TRBJ2-7, is EAGVTQSPTHLIKTRGQQATLRCSPISGHTSVYWYQQALGLGLQFLLWYDEGEERNRGNFPPRFSGRQFPNYSSELNVNALELEDSALYLCASSLDITYEQYFGPGTRLTVT.

The chain carries TRBV6-1 and TRBJ2-1, with TRBD2 matching over 11 bases. CDR1 MNHNS and CDR2 SASEGT come from the germline V gene. The ends lost 4 bases at V and 4 bases at J; junction bases unmatched: 3. The CDR3 covers 15 residues. CDR3 loop: CASSAGTSGYNEQFF. The CDR3 DNA reads TGTGCCAGCAGTGCCGGGACTAGCGGTTACAATGAGCAGTTCTTC.

This clone occurred once. This chain connects TRBV6-1 to TRBJ2-1, with 7 bases fitting TRBD2. The ends lost 4 bases at V and 10 bases at J; junction bases unmatched: 16. Germline assignment: CDR1 MNHNS and CDR2 SASEGT. This CDR3 has 16 amino acids. The CDR3: CASSGRLASGPDEQFF. In nucleotides, the CDR3 is TGTGCCAGCAGTGGAAGGTTAGCTAGCGGTCCGGACGAGCAGTTCTTC.

This clone occurred a few times. The chain has TRBV6-4 and TRBJ2-1; 11 bases map to TRBD2. V gave up 3 bases and J gave up 8 bases; unmatched junction bases: 6. Looked up from germline, CDR1 is MRHNA and CDR2 is SNTAGT. CDR3 length: 15 residues. The CDR3 coding sequence is TGTGCCAGCAGTGATTTAGCGGGAGGGATGGATGAGCAGTTCTTC. This sequence encodes CASSDLAGGMDEQFF.

The chain combines TRBV10-3 with TRBJ2-7; perhaps TRBD2 as D (5 bases). Germline CDR1 ENHRY, CDR2 SYGVKD. Trimming shortened V by 0 bases and J by 0 bases, and 9 bases separated the two germline ends. The CDR3 runs 15 residues. The DNA for the CDR3 is TGTGCCATCAGTGAGTCTCAGACTACCTCCTACGAGCAGTACTTC. This translates into CAISESQTTSYEQYF.

J is TRBJ2-4 and V is TRBV11-2; D perhaps matches TRBD2 (6 bases). This CDR3 has 16 residues. Trimming cost V 5 bases and J 7 bases, with 21 bases left between them. CDR1 and CDR2 (germline): SGHAT, FQNNGV. The CDR3 protein is CASSPSGLRETNIQYF. The CDR3 coding sequence is TGTGCCAGCAGCCCGTCCGGTTTACGGGAGACTAACATTCAGTACTTC.

This sequence joins TRBV29-1 and TRBJ1-3, with D uncertain. Germline V gene lookup returns CDR1 SQVTM and CDR2 ANQGSEA. The V end was cut by 2 bases, the J end by 4 bases, with 6 bases between. CDR3 length: 12 amino acids. The CDR3 region is CSVERGGNTIYF. The DNA for the CDR3 is TGCAGCGTTGAACGAGGGGGAAACACCATATATTTT. Variable domain in full (rest from reference TRBV29-1 and TRBJ1-3): SAVISQKPSRDICQRGTSLTIQCQVDSQVTMMFWYRQQPGQSLTLIATANQGSEATYESGFVIDKFPISRPNLTFSTLTVSNMSPEDSSIYLCSVERGGNTIYFGEGSWLTVV.